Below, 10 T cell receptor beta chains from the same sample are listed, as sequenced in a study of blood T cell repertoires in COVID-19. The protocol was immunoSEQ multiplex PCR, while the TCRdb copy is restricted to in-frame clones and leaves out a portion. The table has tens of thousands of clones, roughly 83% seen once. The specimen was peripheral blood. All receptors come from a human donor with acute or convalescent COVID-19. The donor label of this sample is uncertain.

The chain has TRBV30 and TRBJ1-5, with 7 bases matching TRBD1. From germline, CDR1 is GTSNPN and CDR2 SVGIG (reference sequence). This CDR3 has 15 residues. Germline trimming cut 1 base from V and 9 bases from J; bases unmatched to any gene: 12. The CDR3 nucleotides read TGTGCCTGGAGTGGGACAGGTGCTTTCCTGAGGCCCCAGCATTTT. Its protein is CAWSGTGAFLRPQHF.

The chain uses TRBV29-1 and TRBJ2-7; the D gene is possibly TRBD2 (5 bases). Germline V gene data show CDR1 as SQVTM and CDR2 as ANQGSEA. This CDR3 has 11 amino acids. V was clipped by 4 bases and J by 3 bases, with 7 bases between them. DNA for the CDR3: TGCAGCGTTGTTGCGGGCTACGAGCAGTACTTC. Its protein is CSVVAGYEQYF.

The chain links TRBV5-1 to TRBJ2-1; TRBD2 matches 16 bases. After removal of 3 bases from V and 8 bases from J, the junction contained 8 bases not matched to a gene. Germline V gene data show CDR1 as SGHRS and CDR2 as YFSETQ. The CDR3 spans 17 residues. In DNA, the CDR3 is TGCGCCAGCAGCTCCTATACCGGGACTAGCGGGAGGGATGAGCAGTTCTTC. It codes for CASSSYTGTSGRDEQFF. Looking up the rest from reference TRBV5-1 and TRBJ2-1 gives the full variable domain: KAGVTQTPRYLIKTRGQQVTLSCSPISGHRSVSWYQQTPGQGLQFLFEYFSETQRNKGNFPGRFSGRQFSNSRSEMNVSTLELGDSALYLCASSSYTGTSGRDEQFFGPGTRLTVL.

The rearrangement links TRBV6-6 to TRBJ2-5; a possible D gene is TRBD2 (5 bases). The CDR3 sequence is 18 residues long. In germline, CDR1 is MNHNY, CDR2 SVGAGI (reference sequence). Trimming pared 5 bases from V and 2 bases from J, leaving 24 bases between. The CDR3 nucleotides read TGTGCCAGCAGTCCGATGATAATTGTCCCGGGGATACAAGAGACCCAGTACTTC. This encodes CASSPMIIVPGIQETQYF.

CDR3 sequence reads: CASSLGTGSYNEQFF. For the CDR3, the DNA is TGCGCCAGCAGCTTGGGTACGGGCTCCTACAATGAGCAGTTCTTC. The chain links TRBV5-1 to TRBJ2-1; D uncertain. Trimming stripped 0 bases from V and 0 bases from J, with 7 bases between. There are 15 residues in the CDR3. The V gene's germline CDR1 is SGHRS and CDR2 YFSETQ.

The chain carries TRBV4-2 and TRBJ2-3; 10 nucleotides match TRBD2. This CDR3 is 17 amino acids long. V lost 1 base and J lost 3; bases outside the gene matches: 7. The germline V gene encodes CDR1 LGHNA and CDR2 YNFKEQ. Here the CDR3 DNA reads TGTGCCAGCAGCCAAGGGGTTCTAGCGGGGGAAACAGATACGCAGTATTTT. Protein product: CASSQGVLAGETDTQYF.

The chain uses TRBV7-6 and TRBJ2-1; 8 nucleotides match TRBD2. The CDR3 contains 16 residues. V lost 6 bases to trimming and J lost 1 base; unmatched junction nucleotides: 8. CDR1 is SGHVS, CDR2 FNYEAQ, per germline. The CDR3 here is CASRDEGLESYNEQFF. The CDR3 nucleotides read TGTGCCAGCAGAGACGAGGGACTAGAATCCTACAATGAGCAGTTCTTC.

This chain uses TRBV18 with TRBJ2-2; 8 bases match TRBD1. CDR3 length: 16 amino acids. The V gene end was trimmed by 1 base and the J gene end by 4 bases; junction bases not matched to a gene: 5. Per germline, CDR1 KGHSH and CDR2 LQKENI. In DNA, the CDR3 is TGTGCCAGCTCACCACTAATGGACAGGGTCACCGGGGAGCTGTTTTTT. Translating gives CASSPLMDRVTGELFF.

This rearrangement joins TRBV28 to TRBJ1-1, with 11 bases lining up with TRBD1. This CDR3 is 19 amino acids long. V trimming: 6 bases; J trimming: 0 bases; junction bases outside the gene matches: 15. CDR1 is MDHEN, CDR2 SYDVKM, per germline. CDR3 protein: CASSLGQGAYIIMNTEAFF. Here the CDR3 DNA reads TGTGCCAGCAGCCTAGGACAGGGGGCCTATATAATAATGAACACTGAAGCTTTCTTT.

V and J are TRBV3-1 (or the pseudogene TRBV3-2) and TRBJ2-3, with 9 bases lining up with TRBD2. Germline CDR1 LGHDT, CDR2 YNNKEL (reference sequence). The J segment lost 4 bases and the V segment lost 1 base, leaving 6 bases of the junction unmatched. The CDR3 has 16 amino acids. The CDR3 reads CASSQAHAGGPDTQYF. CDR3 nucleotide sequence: TGTGCCAGCAGCCAAGCGCACGCGGGGGGGCCAGATACGCAGTATTTT.